This record concerns one T cell receptor beta chain sequence. This specimen comes from a study of blood T cell repertoires in COVID-19. Study summary: Samples came from the United States, Italy and Spain, spanning acute and convalescent COVID-19. From T cells, B-cell-depleted T cells, or PBMCs came the material, which was cDNA or gDNA.

In the original analysis: By means of reference gene primer amplification, nucleated cell counts were estimated. Data came from immunoSEQ multiplex PCR; TCRdb stores just in-frame clones and leaves some out. The DNA was the basis for D and trimming; V, J and clone size are from that table. Altogether about 150,000 clones are present, approximately 86% being singletons, with the ten largest covering 2.4%. The V segment lost 1 base and the J segment 7 bases; nucleotides outside the gene matches: 2. The CDR3 has 13 residues. In germline, CDR1 is SGHRS, CDR2 YFSETQ. The specimen sequenced was peripheral blood. The TCR was taken from a woman between 65 and 79 years old with acute or convalescent COVID-19. J is TRBJ1-2 and V is TRBV5-1; 9 bases fit TRBD1. The CDR3 DNA is TGCGCCAGCAGCTTGCCGACAGGGGGTGGCTACACCTTC. Translating gives CASSLPTGGGYTF.